The present TCR beta chain was sequenced within a study of shared clonotypes between healthy human individuals. Study details: Three plates each covered CD4 naive and memory; CD8 naive two, CD8 memory one. Broader study findings: Larger estimated richness was generally seen in naive subsets than in memory subsets. With a handful of donors compared, roughly 4.9% of naive CD4 clonotypes were shared.

This CDR3 has 15 residues. The germline CDR1 and CDR2 sequences are SGHAT and FQNNGV. J gave up 5 bases and V 7 bases, and 11 bases lay outside the gene matches. Notes on this clone: Its antigen remains unidentified.

The investigators split CD4+ cells into a CD45RA+ naive subset and a CD45RA-negative memory subset. Sequenced by immunoSEQ multiplex PCR; TCRdb stores in-frame clones only, minus some. There are some 1.5 million clones in the sample; 95% to 99% occur only once, and around 0.47% lies in the top ten. The TCR was taken from a man aged 30 to 45 in good health. V and J are TRBV11-2 and TRBJ2-7; TRBD1 matches at 10 bases. The sequenced sample consisted of naive CD4+ T cells sorted from blood. Described subset: CD45RA+ positively selected. The CDR3 coding sequence is TGTGCCAGCACCAAATTCCGGGACAGGGGCCACGAGCAGTACTTC. Protein: CASTKFRDRGHEQYF.